These T cell receptor beta chains were read from a single sample in a study of blood T cell repertoires in COVID-19. Libraries were prepared by immunoSEQ multiplex PCR; TCRdb keeps only in-frame clonotypes and omits some of them. The sample contains about 68,000 clones, about 92% of which appear only once. Sequences were obtained from peripheral blood. These receptors all come from a man between 45 and 60 years old with COVID-19, enrolled during active disease. The CDR3 runs from the conserved cysteine through the conserved F or W. Fields, in order: V gene, D gene, J gene, clone size, CDR3 DNA, CDR3 protein. A D gene is named only where the DNA matches it firmly. A clone size is listed for some rows: how often the clone was seen (once, few, many), or a class if it is expanded.

V: TRBV7-2
D: TRBD2
J: TRBJ2-3
size: -
DNA: TGTGCCAGCAGCTTAGGAAGCGGGAGGGCCAATACGCAGTATTTT
CDR3: CASSLGSGRANTQYF

V: TRBV20-1
D: TRBD1
J: TRBJ2-7
size: -
DNA: TGCAGTGCTAGTGGAAGACAGGGGCCCTACGAGCAGTACTTC
CDR3: CSASGRQGPYEQYF

V: TRBV25-1
D: -
J: TRBJ2-5
size: -
DNA: TGTGCCAGCAGTGAACCCCCACCGAGTTATGAGACCCAGTACTTC
CDR3: CASSEPPPSYETQYF

V: TRBV4-3
D: TRBD1
J: TRBJ2-1
size: -
DNA: TGCGCCAGCAGCTCCGGACAGGGGGGGGAAAATGAGCAGTTCTTC
CDR3: CASSSGQGGENEQFF

V: TRBV5-8
D: -
J: TRBJ1-2
size: -
DNA: TGTGCCAGCAGCGCAATCGGGGGCTACACCTTC
CDR3: CASSAIGGYTF

V: TRBV24-1
D: -
J: TRBJ2-1
size: -
DNA: TGTGCCACCAGTGTCGGTAGCAGTCATGAGCAGTTCTTC
CDR3: CATSVGSSHEQFF

V: TRBV25-1
D: TRBD1
J: TRBJ1-6
size: -
DNA: TGTGCCAGCCATAAGGGACAGGGGAATTCACCCCTCCACTTT
CDR3: CASHKGQGNSPLHF

V: TRBV18
D: -
J: TRBJ2-3
size: -
DNA: TGTGCCAGCTCACCAGGGGGACAAGAGACGCAGTATTTT
CDR3: CASSPGGQETQYF

V: TRBV13
D: -
J: TRBJ2-5
size: -
DNA: TGTGCCAGCAGCCTACGTTACCAAGAGACCCAGTACTTC
CDR3: CASSLRYQETQYF

V: TRBV5-1
D: TRBD2
J: TRBJ2-3
size: -
DNA: TGCGCCAGCAGCTTGGTTGGCGGGAGGGCCACAGATACGCAGTATTTT
CDR3: CASSLVGGRATDTQYF

V: TRBV19
D: TRBD2
J: TRBJ2-1
size: -
DNA: TGTGCCAGTTTCAGCGGGAGGTCGGACAATGAGCAGTTCTTC
CDR3: CASFSGRSDNEQFF

V: TRBV7-9
D: TRBD1
J: TRBJ2-2
size: -
DNA: TGTGCCAGCAGCCCAGGGACAGGCGGGGAGCTGTTTTTT
CDR3: CASSPGTGGELFF

V: TRBV2
D: -
J: TRBJ1-4
size: -
DNA: TGTGCCAGCAGTGAAGCGCTGGTCGGGTCGGAGGGGACCGAAAAACTGTTTTTT
CDR3: CASSEALVGSEGTEKLFF

V: TRBV5-1
D: -
J: TRBJ1-4
size: -
DNA: TGCGCCAGCAGCTCAACAGCTGTTCCAACTAATGAAAAACTGTTTTTT
CDR3: CASSSTAVPTNEKLFF

V: TRBV19
D: TRBD2
J: TRBJ2-1
size: -
DNA: TGTGCCAGTAGGACTAGCGGAAGCTCCTACAATGAGCAGTTCTTC
CDR3: CASRTSGSSYNEQFF

V: TRBV2
D: -
J: TRBJ1-1
size: -
DNA: TGTGCCAGCAGTTTCGACAGAGAGAGCTCTGAAGCTTTCTTT
CDR3: CASSFDRESSEAFF

V: TRBV2
D: TRBD2
J: TRBJ2-7
size: -
DNA: TGTGCCAGCACCGTAGCGGGAGGCGGGCGGGGCGAGCAGTACTTC
CDR3: CASTVAGGGRGEQYF

V: TRBV4-1
D: -
J: TRBJ2-7
size: -
DNA: TGCGCCAGCAGCCCAGGATCCGGGAACTACGAGCAGTACTTC
CDR3: CASSPGSGNYEQYF

V: TRBV4-2
D: -
J: TRBJ2-1
size: -
DNA: TGTGCCAGCAGCCAAGGAGTCGATGAGCAGTTCTTC
CDR3: CASSQGVDEQFF

V: TRBV7-9
D: -
J: TRBJ1-6
size: -
DNA: TGTGCCAGCAGCTTAGCGGGGCATAATTCACCCCTCCACTTT
CDR3: CASSLAGHNSPLHF

V: TRBV5-6
D: TRBD1
J: TRBJ1-4
size: -
DNA: TGTGCCAGCAGCGCGACAGGGGGCAGTGAAAAACTGTTTTTT
CDR3: CASSATGGSEKLFF

V: TRBV25-1
D: -
J: TRBJ1-6
size: -
DNA: TGTGCCAGCAGTGAATATTACCAGAGAGGTTCACCCCTCCACTTT
CDR3: CASSEYYQRGSPLHF

V: TRBV6-1
D: TRBD1
J: TRBJ2-5
size: -
DNA: TGTGCCAGCAGTGAGGGCGGGACAGGGGTCAGCAAGACCCAGTACTTC
CDR3: CASSEGGTGVSKTQYF

V: TRBV7-2
D: TRBD1
J: TRBJ2-7
size: -
DNA: TGTGCCAGCAGCCCCAGAGGACGACAGGGGGCCTACGAGCAGTACTTC
CDR3: CASSPRGRQGAYEQYF

V: TRBV5-1
D: -
J: TRBJ2-7
size: -
DNA: TGCGCCAGCAGCTTGGAGGCCAGCAGGTACGAGCAGTACTTC
CDR3: CASSLEASRYEQYF

V: TRBV19
D: -
J: TRBJ2-7
size: few
DNA: TGTGCCAGTAGTGATCCCGGGACACTCTCCTACGAGCAGTACTTC
CDR3: CASSDPGTLSYEQYF

V: TRBV4-3
D: -
J: TRBJ1-2
size: -
DNA: TGCGCCAGCAGCCCATCAGGGTTTTTGGGCTACACCTTC
CDR3: CASSPSGFLGYTF

V: TRBV19
D: -
J: TRBJ2-7
size: -
DNA: TGTGCCAGAACACGAGATTTGGGCAGCTCCTACGAGCAGTACTTC
CDR3: CARTRDLGSSYEQYF

V: TRBV5-1
D: TRBD2
J: TRBJ2-7
size: -
DNA: TGCGCCAGCAGCTTGGCGGGAGGGCCGGCCTACGAGCAGTACTTC
CDR3: CASSLAGGPAYEQYF

V: TRBV28
D: TRBD1
J: TRBJ2-1
size: -
DNA: TGTGCCAGCAGTTTACCAGGGACAGGGGGCGCAAGAAATGAGCAGTTCTTC
CDR3: CASSLPGTGGARNEQFF

V: TRBV2
D: -
J: TRBJ2-2
size: -
DNA: TGTGCCAGCAGTGAATATCCTAGCGACAGTACGTCGAACACCGGGGAGCTGTTTTTT
CDR3: CASSEYPSDSTSNTGELFF

V: TRBV15
D: -
J: TRBJ2-2
size: -
DNA: TGTGCCACCAGCAGTCGGGGCACCGGGGAGCTGTTTTTT
CDR3: CATSSRGTGELFF

V: TRBV12-5
D: TRBD1
J: TRBJ1-1
size: -
DNA: TGTGCTAGTGGTTTGGCCCAACCCGGGACAGGGGGCACTGAAGCTTTCTTT
CDR3: CASGLAQPGTGGTEAFF

V: TRBV2
D: -
J: TRBJ1-5
size: -
DNA: TGTGCCAGCAGTGGGCCCAATAATCAGCCCCAGCATTTT
CDR3: CASSGPNNQPQHF

V: TRBV5-4
D: TRBD1
J: TRBJ1-2
size: -
DNA: TGTGCCAGCAGCATGCAGGGGGCAGGTCTCTATGGCTACACCTTC
CDR3: CASSMQGAGLYGYTF

V: TRBV19
D: TRBD1
J: TRBJ1-1
size: -
DNA: TGTGCCAGTAGTAACAGGGGCACTGAAGCTTTCTTT
CDR3: CASSNRGTEAFF

V: TRBV5-1
D: TRBD2
J: TRBJ2-5
size: -
DNA: TGCGCCAGCAGCCCCCGGTCTAGCGGTGGGGAAGAGACCCAGTACTTC
CDR3: CASSPRSSGGEETQYF

V: TRBV19
D: TRBD1
J: TRBJ1-1
size: -
DNA: TGTGCCAGTAGTATAGTGGGACAGGGCACTGAAGCTTTCTTT
CDR3: CASSIVGQGTEAFF

V: TRBV11-3
D: -
J: TRBJ2-6
size: -
DNA: TGTGCCAGCAGCTTGGGGGGAGGGGCCAACGTCCTGACTTTC
CDR3: CASSLGGGANVLTF

V: TRBV9
D: -
J: TRBJ1-3
size: -
DNA: TGTGCCAGCAGCCCCGGGGGTTACTCTGGAAACACCATATATTTT
CDR3: CASSPGGYSGNTIYF

V: TRBV5-1
D: -
J: TRBJ1-1
size: -
DNA: TGCGCCAGCAGCTTGGAACTAAACACTGAAGCTTTCTTT
CDR3: CASSLELNTEAFF

V: TRBV5-1
D: TRBD1
J: TRBJ2-6
size: -
DNA: TGCGCCAGCAGAGACAGGGCTCACTACTCTGGGGCCAACGTCCTGACTTTC
CDR3: CASRDRAHYSGANVLTF

V: TRBV27
D: TRBD1
J: TRBJ1-1
size: -
DNA: TGTGCCAGCAGTTTATCGGGGACAGACCTTGGGAACACTGAAGCTTTCTTT
CDR3: CASSLSGTDLGNTEAFF

V: TRBV7-9
D: -
J: TRBJ2-3
size: -
DNA: TGTGCCAGCAGCTTAGGTTGGCGGAGCACAGATACGCAGTATTTT
CDR3: CASSLGWRSTDTQYF

V: TRBV30
D: TRBD2
J: TRBJ2-3
size: -
DNA: TGTGCCTGGAGTTTCCGAGCGGGAGGGGTTGTTGGAGATACGCAGTATTTT
CDR3: CAWSFRAGGVVGDTQYF

V: TRBV4-1
D: -
J: TRBJ1-5
size: -
DNA: TGCGCCAGCAGTACCGGGGGCAATCAGCCCCAGCATTTT
CDR3: CASSTGGNQPQHF

V: TRBV5-1
D: TRBD1
J: TRBJ1-2
size: -
DNA: TGCGCCAGCAATACTGGGACAGCTAACTATGGCTACACCTTC
CDR3: CASNTGTANYGYTF

V: TRBV19
D: -
J: TRBJ1-5
size: once
DNA: TGTGCCAGTAGTATGGGCAGGAATCAGCCCCAGCATTTT
CDR3: CASSMGRNQPQHF

V: TRBV7-9
D: TRBD2
J: TRBJ2-5
size: once
DNA: TGTGCCAGCAGACAGAGGACTAGCGGGACTTCCCGAGAGACCCAGTACTTC
CDR3: CASRQRTSGTSRETQYF

V: TRBV6-5
D: -
J: TRBJ2-1
size: -
DNA: TGTGCCAGCAGTCCCCGGGGTTTTGAGCAGTTCTTC
CDR3: CASSPRGFEQFF

V: TRBV5-4
D: TRBD1
J: TRBJ1-4
size: -
DNA: TGTGCCAGCAGCTTAACCGGGACAGGGAATGAAAAACTGTTTTTT
CDR3: CASSLTGTGNEKLFF

V: TRBV30
D: -
J: TRBJ1-6
size: -
DNA: TGTGCCTGGAGGGGGCCGCCGAATTCACCCCTCCACTTT
CDR3: CAWRGPPNSPLHF

V: TRBV28
D: -
J: TRBJ1-1
size: -
DNA: TGTGCCAGCAGTTTGGGTCCGGGGAACACTGAAGCTTTCTTT
CDR3: CASSLGPGNTEAFF

V: TRBV2
D: TRBD2
J: TRBJ2-3
size: -
DNA: TGTGCCAGCAGCTATAGCGGGAGGTGGGGCACAGATACGCAGTATTTT
CDR3: CASSYSGRWGTDTQYF

V: TRBV6-2/TRBV6-3
D: -
J: TRBJ2-7
size: -
DNA: TGTGCCAGCAGTTCCCTAGACTACGAGCAGTACTTC
CDR3: CASSSLDYEQYF

V: TRBV10-3
D: -
J: TRBJ1-6
size: -
DNA: TGTGCCATCAGTGAAGCGAGGGATGGGAGTTCACCCCTCCACTTT
CDR3: CAISEARDGSSPLHF

V: TRBV6-5
D: -
J: TRBJ1-6
size: few
DNA: TGTGCCAGCAGCCCAGGACAGACGAATAATTCACCCCTCCACTTT
CDR3: CASSPGQTNNSPLHF

V: TRBV14
D: TRBD2
J: TRBJ2-3
size: once
DNA: TGTGCCAGCAGCCAAGCGGGAGGAGTTTATACGCAGTATTTT
CDR3: CASSQAGGVYTQYF